This T cell receptor (beta chain) was captured in a study of shared clonotypes between healthy human individuals. The repertoire was sequenced with immunoSEQ multiplex PCR; TCRdb's copy has only in-frame clones and lacks some. The table has some 980,000 clones, roughly 72% seen once. The germline CDR1 and CDR2 sequences are SGHAT and FQNNGV. The CDR3 consists of 13 residues. Trimming removed 5 bases from V and 8 bases from J, with 10 bases in between. Material: memory CD4+ T cells sorted from blood. The subset is: CD45RA-negative fraction. The TCR originated in a young man in good health. The chain recombines TRBV11-2 with TRBJ1-6; D gene ambiguous. The CDR3 spells CASSSYEDSPLHF. CDR3 DNA: TGTGCCAGCAGCAGTTACGAGGATTCACCCCTCCACTTT.